These T cell receptor beta chains were read from a single sample in a study of tumor and adjacent non-tumor tissue in lung cancer. TCRdb fed the multiplex PCR reads into MiXCR, producing one record per CDR3 protein. This table has about 110,000 distinct CDR3 sequences, 75% to 90% appearing once. Specimen: lung tumor tissue. Receptor source: a man between 70 and 80 years old with non-small cell lung cancer. Both conserved end residues are part of each CDR3. A D gene is named only where the DNA matches it firmly. Size values are once, few and many counts, or a class for expanded clones, and some rows have none.

>TRBD1|TRBJ1-2|.|TRBV24-1
TGTGCCACTAGTGATCATTCCGGGACAGGGGGCCGCGGCTTCACCTTC
CATSDHSGTGGRGFTF
>.|TRBJ1-1|.|TRBV6-1
TGTGCCAGCACAGAATGTCTGCGGCACACTGAAGCTTTCTTT
CASTECLRHTEAFF
>TRBD1|TRBJ2-7|.|TRBV5-5
TGTGACAGCAGCCATCCCTGGACAGGGCGTAAAGAGCAGTACTTC
CDSSHPWTGRKEQYF
>TRBD1|TRBJ1-6|once|TRBV4-2
TGTGCCAGCAGCCAACTCGACAGGGCGAATTCACTCCTCTACTTT
CASSQLDRANSLLYF
>.|TRBJ2-7|.|TRBV11-3
TGTGCCAGTAGGTTCACCGGTAAGAGAGGAAGTGACGAGCAGTACTTC
CASRFTGKRGSDEQYF
>.|TRBJ2-5|once|TRBV18
TGTGCCAGCTCACCACAGGTCAACCAAGAGACCCAGTACTTC
CASSPQVNQETQYF
>TRBD2|TRBJ2-5|.|TRBV5-1
TGCGCCAGCAGCCTGTACATCGGGGGGGGCCAAGAGACCCAGCACTTC
CASSLYIGGGQETQHF
>.|TRBJ2-2|.|TRBV11-3
TGTGCCAGCACAGGACAGTGGAGGAACACCGGGGAGCTGTCGTTT
CASTGQWRNTGELSF
>TRBD2|TRBJ2-3|.|TRBV6-6
TGTGCCTGCAGTTACCAGGGCGCGGGAGAGGGGACAGATACGCAGTATTTT
CACSYQGAGEGTDTQYF
>TRBD1|TRBJ1-3|.|TRBV20-1
TGTAGTGCTAGAGATCGGATAACAGGGGAGAAAAACACCATATATTTT
CSARDRITGEKNTIYF
>.|TRBJ2-2|.|TRBV11-2
TGTGCCAGCAGCCTGGTCAGTCAGTTCGGGGAGCTGCTTTTT
CASSLVSQFGELLF
>TRBD1|TRBJ1-4|.|TRBV20-1
TGCAGTGCGAATGGGACAGGGGGGTCCAACTGGAATGAAAAACTCTTTTTT
CSANGTGGSNWNEKLFF
>.|TRBJ2-1|once|TRBV6-1
TGTGCCAGCAGTGAGGGTTGGGACACCTACAATGAGCAGTTCTTC
CASSEGWDTYNEQFF
>TRBD2|TRBJ2-1|.|TRBV20-1
TGCAATGCTAGAGATTGGACTAGCGGTTACAATGAGCAGTTCTTC
CNARDWTSGYNEQFF
>TRBD1|TRBJ1-5|.|TRBV6-6
TGTGTCAGCAGTATCACAGGGGGCTCCAATCAGCCCCAGCATTTT
CVSSITGGSNQPQHF
>.|TRBJ2-1|.|TRBV11-3
TGTGCCAGCAGCTTAGATCCCACGAGGGGCAATGGTGAGCAGTTCTTC
CASSLDPTRGNGEQFF
>.|TRBJ2-1|.|TRBV5-6
TGTTCCAGCAGCTTGGTAATAACAGGGATTGGGTCCTACAATGAGCAATTCTTC
CSSSLVITGIGSYNEQFF
>.|TRBJ1-5|.|TRBV2
TGTGCCATCAGTAAAGAGCGGGACACAAATCAGCCCCAGCATTTT
CAISKERDTNQPQHF
>.|TRBJ2-4|.|TRBV12-3/TRBV12-4
TGTGCCAGCAATTCAACCGACAGCTCATCAAACATGCAGTACTTC
CASNSTDSSSNMQYF
>TRBD2|TRBJ2-7|.|TRBV6-2/TRBV6-3
TGTGCCAGTCGGAGTAACGGGAGGGAGGAGCAGTACTTC
CASRSNGREEQYF